This is a list of T cell receptor beta chains from one sample in a study of T-cell reconstitution after alpha-beta-depleted transplantation in children. TCRdb processed the PCR reads anew with MiXCR; each CDR3 protein has one entry. The data hold about 980,000 distinct CDR3 sequences, with about 29% observed a single time. The sample consisted of PBMCs, mostly from graft donor cells, taken 360 days after TCRalphabeta/CD19-depleted stem cell transplant. These TCRs come from a boy under two years old who had a stem cell transplant for SCID, so the T cells may come from the graft donor. Each CDR3 is given with its conserved first and last residue. Fields, in order: D gene, V gene, J gene, clone size, CDR3 DNA, CDR3 protein. The D gene is left open where the match is weak. Clone size appears in some rows only: once, few, many, or a class for an expanded clone.

-	TRBV3-1	TRBJ1-1	few	TGTGCCAGCAGCGGGGGGTTCCTGAACACTGAAGCTTTCTTT	CASSGGFLNTEAFF
TRBD2	TRBV6-1	TRBJ2-7	-	TGTGCCAGCGGCCCGGGACTAGCGGACTTCTACGAGCAGTACTTC	CASGPGLADFYEQYF
TRBD2	TRBV2	TRBJ2-1	few	TGTGCCAGCATGGCGGGGTCTAGCGGCGACAGCTCCTACAATGAGCAGTTCTTC	CASMAGSSGDSSYNEQFF
-	TRBV19	TRBJ2-3	-	TGTGCCAGTAGCCCCTTTGGGGATACGCAGTATTTT	CASSPFGDTQYF
-	TRBV10-3	TRBJ1-2	-	TGTGCCATCAGGGTTGACAGGATGGGGGTTTATGGCTACACCTTC	CAIRVDRMGVYGYTF
-	TRBV18	TRBJ2-2	-	TGTGCCAGCTCACAGCGGAGCCCCGGGGAGCTGTTTTTT	CASSQRSPGELFF
TRBD2	TRBV6-5	TRBJ2-3	-	TGTGCCAGCAGTTCCCCGGGACTAGCGGGCGCAGATACGCAGTATTTT	CASSSPGLAGADTQYF
-	TRBV12-3/TRBV12-4	TRBJ2-7	few	TGTGCCAGCAGTTTAGCGCTGTACGGGGGGCCCGCATACGAGCAGTACTTC	CASSLALYGGPAYEQYF
-	TRBV7-9	TRBJ2-7	few	TGTGCCAGCACCTATAGAGTGGGCCCCCCCCACGAGCAGTACTTC	CASTYRVGPPHEQYF
-	TRBV5-1	TRBJ2-7	-	TGCGCCAGCAGCTTGGCCGGGCAGGAGGGGCGCGAGCAGTACTTC	CASSLAGQEGREQYF
TRBD2	TRBV7-2	TRBJ2-1	-	TGTGCCAGCAAACTAGCGGGGGGGAACAATGAGCAGTTCTTC	CASKLAGGNNEQFF
-	TRBV5-4	TRBJ2-1	-	TGTGCCAGCAGCTTGGCTACGGCTGCTGACCGAAGAGAGCAGTTCTTC	CASSLATAADRREQFF
TRBD2	TRBV15	TRBJ2-3	-	TGTGCCACCAGCACCTCTAGCGGGGGGCCAGTTCGTACGCAGTATTTT	CATSTSSGGPVRTQYF
TRBD1	TRBV18	TRBJ2-1	few	TGTGCCAGCTCACCTCAGCGGGACAGGGGCAACAATGAGCAGTTCTTC	CASSPQRDRGNNEQFF
TRBD1	TRBV12-3/TRBV12-4	TRBJ2-5	once	TGTGCCAGCAGCGGGACAGGGGATGGAGAGACCCAGTACTTC	CASSGTGDGETQYF
-	TRBV12-3/TRBV12-4	TRBJ1-3	-	TGTGCCAGCACCCTCGTGGACAGACCTGGAAACACCATATATTTT	CASTLVDRPGNTIYF
-	TRBV12-3/TRBV12-4	TRBJ2-3	-	TGTGCCAGCAGTCCTCCGCGGGGCCGGGGAGATACGCAGTATTTT	CASSPPRGRGDTQYF
-	TRBV10-3	TRBJ1-1	-	TGTGCCATCAGTGAGAGGGTAGGAGAAGCTTTCTTT	CAISERVGEAFF
-	TRBV27	TRBJ2-7	-	TGTGCCAGCACTCGTTCGGGCGGTTTGTACGAGCAGTACTTC	CASTRSGGLYEQYF
TRBD2	TRBV5-1	TRBJ2-2	-	TGCGCCAGTCGCCTAGCGGGGGGGAGCACCGGGGAGCTGTTTTTT	CASRLAGGSTGELFF
-	TRBV20-1	TRBJ2-5	few	TGCAGTGCTACGGACGATGGTTGGCGGGGGCCCCAAGAGACCCAGTACTTC	CSATDDGWRGPQETQYF
TRBD2	TRBV7-8	TRBJ2-7	-	TGTGCCAGCAGCTTAATCCCGGCGGGGGTAGTCTCCTACGAGCAGTACTTC	CASSLIPAGVVSYEQYF
-	TRBV12-3/TRBV12-4	TRBJ1-5	few	TGTGCCAGCTCTTGGCGCATGGGCAATCAGCCCCAGCATTTT	CASSWRMGNQPQHF
TRBD2	TRBV20-1	TRBJ2-1	few	TGCAGTGCTAGAGCTAGCGGGGGCTACAATGAGCAGTTCTTC	CSARASGGYNEQFF
-	TRBV7-9	TRBJ1-1	-	TGTGCCAGCAGCCCCGGTGTGGGCCTGAACACTGAAGCTTTCTTT	CASSPGVGLNTEAFF
TRBD1	TRBV20-1	TRBJ1-5	once	TGCAGTGCTCAGACAGGGAGTAGCAATCAGCCCCAGCATTTT	CSAQTGSSNQPQHF
-	TRBV19	TRBJ2-4	-	TGTGCCAGTAGGGGAACAGGGAGTTACTCCAAAAACATTCAGTACTTC	CASRGTGSYSKNIQYF
TRBD1	TRBV12-5	TRBJ2-1	-	TGTGCTAGTGGGTCGATTTACAGGGGGAATGAGCAGTTCTTC	CASGSIYRGNEQFF
-	TRBV10-2	TRBJ2-7	once	TGCGCCAGCATGCAAAAGAGGAGAGGGCCCTCCTACGAGCAGTACTTC	CASMQKRRGPSYEQYF